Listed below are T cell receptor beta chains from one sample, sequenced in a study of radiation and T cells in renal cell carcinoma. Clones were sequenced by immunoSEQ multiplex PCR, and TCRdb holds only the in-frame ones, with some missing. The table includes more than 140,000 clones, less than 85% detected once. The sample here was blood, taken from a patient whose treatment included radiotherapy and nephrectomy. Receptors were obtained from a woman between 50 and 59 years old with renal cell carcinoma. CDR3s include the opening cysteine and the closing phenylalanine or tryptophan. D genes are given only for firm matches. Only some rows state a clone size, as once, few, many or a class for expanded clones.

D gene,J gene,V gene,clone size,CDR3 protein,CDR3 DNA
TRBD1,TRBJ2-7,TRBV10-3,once,CAISAGTVSYEQYF,TGTGCCATCAGCGCCGGGACAGTTTCCTACGAGCAGTACTTC
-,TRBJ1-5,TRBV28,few,CASSPLGPQHF,TGTGCCAGCAGTCCCTTGGGGCCCCAGCATTTT
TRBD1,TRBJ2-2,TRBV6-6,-,CALRAGGSAGELFF,TGTGCTTTACGGGCAGGGGGTTCGGCCGGGGAGCTGTTTTTT
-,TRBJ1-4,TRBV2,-,CASSLSSRGEKLFF,TGTGCCAGCAGCTTGTCTAGTCGGGGGGAAAAACTGTTTTTT
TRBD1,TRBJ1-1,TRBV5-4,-,CASSPIDRDRTEAFF,TGTGCCAGCAGCCCGATCGACAGGGATAGAACTGAAGCTTTCTTT
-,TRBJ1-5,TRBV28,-,CAANSGDQPQHF,TGTGCCGCTAATTCAGGGGATCAGCCCCAGCATTTT
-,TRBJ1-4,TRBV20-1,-,CSAEDEKLFF,TGCAGCGCGGAGGATGAAAAACTGTTTTTT
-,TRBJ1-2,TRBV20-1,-,CSVAGRGGYTF,TGCAGTGTAGCGGGACGAGGTGGCTACACCTTC
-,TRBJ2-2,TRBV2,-,CASSEGLAGSPGSCFF,-
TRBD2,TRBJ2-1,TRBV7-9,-,CASSLLPRVAGDNEQFF,TGTGCCAGCAGCTTACTACCAAGAGTAGCGGGGGACAATGAGCAGTTCTTC
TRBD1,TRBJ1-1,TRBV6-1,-,CASSAGTGLRDTEAFF,TGTGCCAGCAGTGCAGGGACAGGCCTAAGGGACACTGAAGCTTTCTTT
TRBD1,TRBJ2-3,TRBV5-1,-,CASSLAGQGSTDTQYF,TGCGCCAGCAGCTTGGCCGGACAGGGGTCCACAGATACGCAGTATTTT
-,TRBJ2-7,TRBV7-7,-,CASSLGGDYEQYF,TGTGCCAGCAGCTTAGGCGGGGACTACGAGCAGTACTTC
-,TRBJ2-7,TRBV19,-,CASSDHSESYEQYF,TGTGCCAGTAGTGATCATAGCGAATCCTACGAGCAGTACTTC
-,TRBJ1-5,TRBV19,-,CASSIGQLSNQPQHF,TGTGCCAGTAGTATCGGACAGTTGAGCAATCAGCCCCAGCATTTT
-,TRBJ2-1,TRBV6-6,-,CASSLERRGNEQFF,TGTGCCAGCAGTTTGGAGCGACGGGGGAATGAGCAGTTCTTC
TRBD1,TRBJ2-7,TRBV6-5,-,CASSYIGDRGYEQYF,TGTGCCAGCAGTTACATCGGGGACAGGGGCTACGAGCAGTACTTC
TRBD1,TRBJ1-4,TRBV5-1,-,CASSPQGAQANEKLFF,TGCGCCAGCAGCCCACAGGGGGCGCAGGCTAATGAAAAACTGTTTTTT
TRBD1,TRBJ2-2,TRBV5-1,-,CASSRDREGGELFF,TGCGCCAGCAGCCGGGACAGGGAAGGCGGGGAGCTGTTTTTT
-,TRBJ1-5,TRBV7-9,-,CASSLDSNQPQHF,TGTGCCAGCAGCTTAGATAGCAATCAGCCCCAGCATTTT
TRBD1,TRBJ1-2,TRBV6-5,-,CASSTNPGQGDRYTF,TGTGCCAGCAGTACTAACCCGGGACAGGGGGACCGCTACACCTTC
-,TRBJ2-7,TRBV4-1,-,CASSRPGGAEGSYEQYF,TGCGCCAGCAGCCGCCCCGGCGGGGCGGAAGGCTCCTACGAGCAGTACTTC
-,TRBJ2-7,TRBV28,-,CASSFSLGLYEQYF,TGTGCCAGCAGTTTCTCTTTGGGCCTCTACGAGCAGTACTTC
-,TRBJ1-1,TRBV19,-,CASSIVSQLNTEAFF,TGTGCCAGTAGTATAGTGTCACAGTTGAACACTGAAGCTTTCTTT
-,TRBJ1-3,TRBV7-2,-,CASSPAAGGNTIYF,TGTGCCAGCAGCCCGGCTGCGGGTGGAAACACCATATATTTT
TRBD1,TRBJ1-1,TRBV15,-,CATSRDQDRGLNTEAFF,TGTGCCACCAGCAGAGATCAGGACAGGGGTCTGAACACTGAAGCTTTCTTT
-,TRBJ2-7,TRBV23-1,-,CASSQRWSRSYEQYF,TGCGCCAGCAGTCAACGATGGAGCCGCTCCTACGAGCAGTACTTC
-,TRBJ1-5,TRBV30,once,CAWNTGRDQPQHF,TGTGCCTGGAATACAGGGAGAGATCAGCCCCAGCATTTT
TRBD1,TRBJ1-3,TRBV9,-,CASSPTGGSGNTIYF,TGTGCCAGCAGTCCGACAGGGGGCTCTGGAAACACCATATATTTT
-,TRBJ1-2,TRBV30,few,CAWSTVGYGYTF,TGTGCCTGGAGTACCGTCGGGTATGGCTACACCTTC
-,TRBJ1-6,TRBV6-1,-,CASSEGALSSYNSPLHF,TGTGCCAGCAGTGAAGGGGCCCTGAGCTCCTATAATTCACCCCTCCACTTT
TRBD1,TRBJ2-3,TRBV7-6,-,CASSLGQADTQYF,TGTGCCAGCAGCTTGGGACAGGCAGATACGCAGTATTTT
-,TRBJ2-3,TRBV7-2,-,CASSTGPDTQYF,TGTGCCAGCAGCACCGGTCCGGATACGCAGTATTTT
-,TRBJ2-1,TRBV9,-,CASSVVGRDHNEQFF,TGTGCCAGCAGCGTAGTGGGGCGGGACCACAATGAGCAGTTCTTC
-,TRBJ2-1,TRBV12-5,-,CASRGQDNNEQFF,TGTGCTAGTCGGGGGCAGGATAACAATGAGCAGTTCTTC
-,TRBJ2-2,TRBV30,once,CAWSEVTGELFF,TGTGCCTGGAGTGAGGTTACCGGGGAGCTGTTTTTT
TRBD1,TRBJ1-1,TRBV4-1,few,CASSRRSGQDTEAFF,TGCGCCAGCAGCCGACGTTCAGGACAGGATACTGAAGCTTTCTTT
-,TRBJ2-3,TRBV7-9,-,CASSSHRAEYSTDTQYF,TGTGCCAGCAGCAGTCACAGGGCTGAGTACAGCACAGATACGCAGTATTTT
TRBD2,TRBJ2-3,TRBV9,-,CASSTGLAEPDTQYF,TGTGCCAGCAGCACGGGACTAGCAGAACCTGATACGCAGTATTTT
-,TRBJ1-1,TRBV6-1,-,CASSEGGGNTEAFF,TGTGCCAGCAGTGAAGGTGGGGGGAACACTGAAGCTTTCTTT
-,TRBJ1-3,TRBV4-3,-,CASSQELTGNTIYF,TGCGCCAGCAGCCAAGAATTGACTGGAAACACCATATATTTT
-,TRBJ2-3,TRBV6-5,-,CASSYSPGTDTQYF,TGTGCCAGCAGTTACTCGCCAGGCACAGATACGCAGTATTTT
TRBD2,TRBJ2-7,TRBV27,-,CASRTSGGYEQYF,TGTGCCAGCCGGACTAGCGGGGGCTACGAGCAGTACTTC
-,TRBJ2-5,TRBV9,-,CASSPTWEETQYF,TGTGCCAGCAGCCCTACGTGGGAAGAGACCCAGTACTTC
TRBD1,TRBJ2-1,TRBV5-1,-,CASSLGRTGVSDEQFF,TGCGCCAGCAGCTTGGGGCGGACAGGGGTTTCGGATGAGCAGTTCTTC
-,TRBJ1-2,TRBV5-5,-,CASSLAAGEAYGYTF,TGTGCCAGCAGCTTGGCTGCAGGGGAGGCCTATGGCTACACCTTC
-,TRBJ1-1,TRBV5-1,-,CASSFGTLNTEAFF,TGCGCCAGCAGCTTCGGGACGTTGAACACTGAAGCTTTCTTT
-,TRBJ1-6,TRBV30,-,CAWSIGTWSPLHF,TGTGCCTGGAGTATAGGGACCTGGTCACCCCTCCACTTT
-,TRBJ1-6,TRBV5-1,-,CASSLQGSYNSPLHF,TGCGCCAGCAGCTTACAGGGTAGCTATAATTCACCCCTCCACTTT
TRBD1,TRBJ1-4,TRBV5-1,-,CASSPGQGAANEKLFF,TGCGCCAGCAGCCCGGGACAGGGGGCGGCTAATGAAAAACTGTTTTTT
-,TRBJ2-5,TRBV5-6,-,CASSLSGPGVETQYF,TGTGCCAGCAGCTTATCCGGGCCAGGGGTAGAGACCCAGTACTTC
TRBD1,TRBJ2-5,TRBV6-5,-,CASSLTGRPQETQYF,TGTGCCAGCAGCTTGACAGGGCGACCCCAAGAGACCCAGTACTTC
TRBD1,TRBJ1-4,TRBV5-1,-,CASSAGQGGFEKLFF,TGCGCCAGCAGCGCGGGACAGGGGGGATTTGAAAAACTGTTTTTT
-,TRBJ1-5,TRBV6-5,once,CASSYSGRGNQPQHF,TGTGCCAGCAGTTACTCAGGACGGGGAAATCAGCCCCAGCATTTT